This T cell receptor (beta chain) was sequenced in a study of T cells after yellow fever vaccination (dated by TCRdb to the late 2010s). Regarding the complete study: The SMART-Seq v4 Ultra Low Input RNA kit was used to prepare libraries from fractions with low cell numbers. Bulk TCR alpha and beta repertoires were sequenced longitudinally to track T-cell clones before and after primary and booster YFV17D yellow fever vaccination. Two healthy male donors, one aged 18 to 30 and one aged 30 to 40 years, were included in the cohort. Blood was collected at multiple timepoints before and after primary and secondary immunization, and bulk PBMC replicates and cell subsets were isolated.

The sample's treatment or condition label, decoded: live attenuated yellow fever vaccine strain. A standard Ficoll-Paque protocol was used to isolate PBMCs from peripheral blood. CD4 and CD8 T-cell fractions were isolated with Dynabeads CD4 and CD8 positive selection kits. RNA was extracted with TriZol from bulk PBMCs, CD4 and CD8 fractions, and dextramer-positive and dextramer-negative fractions. Overall study results and their limits: Most clones expanded after primary vaccination were re-detected after the booster (just under 97% of CD4 and around 88% of CD8), suggesting broad memory maintenance. The study included only two donors, which limits how far the findings can be generalized. A small fraction of clonotypes appeared in both the CD4 and CD8 compartments, likely as a result of convergent recombination. Because abundant contaminating clonotypes from the bulk population could be contained in FACS-sorted repertoires, computational filtering was required. Compared with the primary T-cell response, the secondary T-cell response was faster but weaker, reaching its peak on day 5 rather than on day 15.

A word on this clonotype: Its antigen specificity is not known. No much larger clone exists at a distance of one base, and base qualities are not known.

Taken from the germline V gene (reference sequence), the CDR1 and CDR2 loops are SEHNR and FQNEAQ. Trimming removed 1 base from V and 4 bases from J, leaving 8 bases between the germline ends. Including the terminal cysteine and phenylalanine, the CDR3 comprises 14 residues. The kept DNA is CDR3 alone, 42 bases in frame from the first base. TCR cDNA was synthesized by 5'RACE template switching, through which a universal primer site and unique molecular identifiers were introduced. cDNA synthesis was primed from both the TCR alpha and TCR beta constant segments. Library amplification involved two PCR steps, and the second step added sample barcodes and sequencing adapters. Sequencing of the libraries was done on either Illumina HiSeq 2500 (2x100 bp) or NovaSeq (2x150 bp). As for the original processing: Demultiplexing of reads and collapsing into UMI consensus sequences were performed with MIGEC, and V(D)J alignment was carried out with MiXCR. Vaccine-responding clonotypes were identified with edgeR using replicate PBMC samples, with FDR below 0.01 and a log2 fold change above 5 up to day 15 being required. Bulk clonotypes were assigned CD4 or CD8 identity according to which sequenced CD4 or CD8 repertoire held them at higher abundance. TCRdb handled the public reads itself, with Q25 trimming in fastp and clone calling in MiXCR, and kept productive beta chains. Every distinct CDR3 protein forms one entry, paired with its most common genes and DNA. TCRdb, not the original authors, processed these V and J calls. The sample data list about 130,000 distinct CDR3 sequences, and under 8% of these were observed just once. The top ten constitute 2% to 3% of the sample.

This TCR derives from a man between 18 and 29 years old who received the YFV17D yellow fever vaccine. Recombination linked TRBV7-9 to TRBJ1-5, and the D gene may be TRBD1, 5 bases matching. The material sequenced was CD4+ T cells sorted from PBMCs, taken 9 to 11 days after the first yellow fever vaccination. The bases read TGTGCCAGCAGCTTAGGGCGGGGGAATCAGCCCCAGCATTTT. It encodes CASSLGRGNQPQHF.